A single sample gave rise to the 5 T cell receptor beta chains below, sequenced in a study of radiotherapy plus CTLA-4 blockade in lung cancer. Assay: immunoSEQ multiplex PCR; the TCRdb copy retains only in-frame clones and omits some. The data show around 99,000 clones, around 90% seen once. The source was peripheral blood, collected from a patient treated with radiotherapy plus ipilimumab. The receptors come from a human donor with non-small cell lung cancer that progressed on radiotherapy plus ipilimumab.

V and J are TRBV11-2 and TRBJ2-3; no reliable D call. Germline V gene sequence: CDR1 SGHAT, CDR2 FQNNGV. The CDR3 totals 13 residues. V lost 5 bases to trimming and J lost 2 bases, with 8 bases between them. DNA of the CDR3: TGTGCCAGCAGCCCGATGTCCACAGATACGCAGTATTTT. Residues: CASSPMSTDTQYF.

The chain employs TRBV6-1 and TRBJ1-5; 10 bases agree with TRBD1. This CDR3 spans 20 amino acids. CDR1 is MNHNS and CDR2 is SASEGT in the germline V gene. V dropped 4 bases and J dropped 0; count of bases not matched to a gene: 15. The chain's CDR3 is CASSGGPRDRGLNSNQPQHF. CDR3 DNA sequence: TGTGCCAGCAGTGGCGGACCCCGGGACAGGGGACTTAATAGCAATCAGCCCCAGCATTTT.

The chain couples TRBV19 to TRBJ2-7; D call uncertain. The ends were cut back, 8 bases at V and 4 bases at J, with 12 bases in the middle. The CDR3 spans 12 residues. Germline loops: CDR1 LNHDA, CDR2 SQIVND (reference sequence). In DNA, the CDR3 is TGTGCCAGTTATCGACTCTTTTACGAGCAGTACTTC. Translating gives CASYRLFYEQYF.

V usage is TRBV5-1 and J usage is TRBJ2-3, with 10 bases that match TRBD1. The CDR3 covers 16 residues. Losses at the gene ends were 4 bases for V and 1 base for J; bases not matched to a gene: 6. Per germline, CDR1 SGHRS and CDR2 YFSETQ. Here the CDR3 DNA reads TGCGCCAGCAGCAGGTCCGGGACAGGGGGCACAGATACGCAGTATTTT. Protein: CASSRSGTGGTDTQYF.

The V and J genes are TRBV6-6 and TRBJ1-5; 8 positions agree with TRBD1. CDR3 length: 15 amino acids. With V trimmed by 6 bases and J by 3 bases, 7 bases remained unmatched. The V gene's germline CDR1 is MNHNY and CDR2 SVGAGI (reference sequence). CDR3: CASSGRTGNNQPQHF. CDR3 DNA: TGTGCCAGCAGCGGAAGGACAGGGAACAATCAGCCCCAGCATTTT.